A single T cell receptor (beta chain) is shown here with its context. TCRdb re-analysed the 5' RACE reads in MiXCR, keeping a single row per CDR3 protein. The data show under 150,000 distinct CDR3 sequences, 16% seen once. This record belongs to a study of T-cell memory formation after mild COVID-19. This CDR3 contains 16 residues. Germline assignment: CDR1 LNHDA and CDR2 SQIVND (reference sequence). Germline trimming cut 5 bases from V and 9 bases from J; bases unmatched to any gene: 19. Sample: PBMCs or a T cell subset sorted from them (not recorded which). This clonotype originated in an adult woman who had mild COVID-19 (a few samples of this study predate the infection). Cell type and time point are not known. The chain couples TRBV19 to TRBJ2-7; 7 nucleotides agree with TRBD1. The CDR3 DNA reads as TGTGCCAGTAGTCCCTCGCTGACAGGGAGTCTACGAGGGCAGTACTTC. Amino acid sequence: CASSPSLTGSLRGQYF. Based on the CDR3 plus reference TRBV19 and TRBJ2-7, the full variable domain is DGGITQSPKYLFRKEGQNVTLSCEQNLNHDAMYWYRQDPGQGLRLIYYSQIVNDFQKGDIAEGYSVSREKKESFPLTVTSAQKNPTAFYLCASSPSLTGSLRGQYFGPGTRLTVT.